The 10 T cell receptor beta chains presented below share a single source sample, sequenced in a study of T cell responses to AZD1222 COVID-19 vaccine. Assay used: immunoSEQ multiplex PCR; TCRdb lists only in-frame clones, some missing. Of 110,000 or so clones in the sample, around 84% are singletons; the top ten hold over 3%. The source material was peripheral blood, sampled on day 0 of AZD1222 vaccination. The receptors here all came from an adult in good health.

The CDR3 protein is CASSQPSGDGNLYGYTF. The DNA for the CDR3 is TGCGCCAGCAGTCAACCCTCGGGGGACGGAAACCTCTATGGCTACACCTTC. The rearrangement uses TRBV23-1 and TRBJ1-2; D might be TRBD1 (5 bases). TRBV23-1 belongs to the ORF category, with a function that is uncertain. CDR3 size: 17 residues. V was cut by 2 bases and J by 4 bases, with 20 bases left in between.

The CDR3 nucleotides are TGTGCCAGCAGCTTAGTACAGGACCATGGCTACACCTTC. It codes for CASSLVQDHGYTF. The chain has TRBV11-2 and TRBJ1-2; maybe TRBD1 (5 bases). The CDR3 has 13 residues. Germline CDR1 reads SGHAT; CDR2 reads FQNNGV. V gave up 1 base and J gave up 6 bases, with 9 bases separating them.

This rearrangement joins TRBV5-1 to TRBJ1-2; TRBD1 agrees at 10 bases. The junction had 5 bases not matched to a gene; V was cut back by 3 bases and J by 6 bases. This CDR3 is 14 amino acids long. CDR1 SGHRS and CDR2 YFSETQ come from the germline V gene. The CDR3 region is CASSSTGGSNGYTF. The CDR3, as DNA: TGCGCCAGCAGCTCGACAGGGGGCAGTAATGGCTACACCTTC.

V gene TRBV5-1 combines with J gene TRBJ1-4; 7 bases align to TRBD1. Unmatched junction bases numbered 2, after V lost 0 bases and J lost 6 bases. CDR1 and CDR2 from the germline V gene are SGHRS and YFSETQ. The CDR3 spans 14 residues. The CDR3 region has the DNA TGCGCCAGCAGCTTGGTGGGGACAGATGAAAAACTGTTTTTT. This sequence encodes CASSLVGTDEKLFF. The complete variable domain, with remaining parts taken from reference TRBV5-1 and TRBJ1-4, reads KAGVTQTPRYLIKTRGQQVTLSCSPISGHRSVSWYQQTPGQGLQFLFEYFSETQRNKGNFPGRFSGRQFSNSRSEMNVSTLELGDSALYLCASSLVGTDEKLFFGSGTQLSVL.

The chain carries TRBV28 and TRBJ1-1, with D perhaps TRBD1 (5 bases). This CDR3 has 16 residues. The V end was cut by 5 bases, the J end by 4 bases, with 20 bases between. Germline V lookup: CDR1 MDHEN, CDR2 SYDVKM. This CDR3 is CASSVPGAPPSTEAFF. The CDR3 bases are TGTGCCAGCAGTGTCCCCGGGGCCCCTCCCAGCACTGAAGCTTTCTTT.

This clone was seen only once. The chain couples TRBV23-1 to TRBJ1-3; D is unresolved. TRBV23-1 is flagged as an ORF with uncertain function. This CDR3 is built from 13 residues. This chain's CDR3 is CIKRTLDGNTIYF. Here the CDR3 DNA reads TGCATTAAAAGGACGTTGGATGGAAACACCATATATTTT.

This clone was picked up many times. This chain links TRBV27 with TRBJ1-6; perhaps TRBD1 as D (5 bases). The CDR3 is made up of 13 amino acids. Germline values: CDR1 MNHEY, CDR2 SMNVEV (reference sequence). Between the trimmed V and J ends, which lost 10 bases and 3 bases, there was a span of 10 bases. The CDR3, as DNA: TGTGCCACCGCAGGGTTCTATAATTCACCCCTCCACTTT. It translates to CATAGFYNSPLHF.

The chain's CDR3 is CASSLMGSVSSPLHF. The CDR3 bases are TGTGCCAGCAGCCTAATGGGGTCAGTCAGTTCACCCCTCCACTTT. The genes are TRBV9 and TRBJ1-6; D remains unclear. CDR1 and CDR2 from the germline V gene are SGDLS and YYNGEE. This CDR3 is 15 amino acids long. V was shortened by 4 bases and J by 9 bases, with 17 bases between the two germline ends.

The V gene is TRBV29-1, the J gene TRBJ1-5; D remains unclear. Trimming took 5 bases from V and 4 from J, leaving 9 bases between them. The CDR3 is 12 residues long. CDR1 is SQVTM and CDR2 is ANQGSEA in the germline V gene. CDR3 bases: TGCAGCGTTTCTAGCCTAAATCAGCCCCAGCATTTT. This gives the protein CSVSSLNQPQHF.

This rearrangement joins TRBV7-3 to TRBJ2-1, with 8 bases matching TRBD2. J lost 8 bases, V lost 5 bases, and 11 bases had no gene match. The CDR3 spans 15 residues. Germline-derived CDR1 and CDR2 are SGHTA and FQGTGA. The CDR3 loop reads CASSVNSGNVDEQFF. The CDR3 DNA reads as TGTGCCAGCAGCGTTAATAGCGGGAACGTAGATGAGCAGTTCTTC.